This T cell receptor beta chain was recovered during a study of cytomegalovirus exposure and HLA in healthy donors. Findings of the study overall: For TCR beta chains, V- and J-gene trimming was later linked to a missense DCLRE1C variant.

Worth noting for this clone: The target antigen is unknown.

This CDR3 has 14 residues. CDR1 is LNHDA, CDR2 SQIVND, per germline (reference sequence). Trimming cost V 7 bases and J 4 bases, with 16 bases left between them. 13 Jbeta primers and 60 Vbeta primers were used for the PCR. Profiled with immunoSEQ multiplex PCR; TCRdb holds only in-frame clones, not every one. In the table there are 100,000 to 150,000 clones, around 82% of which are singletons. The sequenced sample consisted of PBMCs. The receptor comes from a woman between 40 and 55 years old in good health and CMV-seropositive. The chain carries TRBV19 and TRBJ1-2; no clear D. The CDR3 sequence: CASTGSGASYGYTF. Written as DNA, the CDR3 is TGTGCCAGTACGGGCTCGGGAGCTAGCTATGGCTACACCTTC.